The 25 T cell receptor beta chains in this list originate from one sample, sequenced in a study of PD-L1 blockade in urothelial cancer. The method was immunoSEQ multiplex PCR; TCRdb's version includes in-frame clones alone and lacks a portion of them. The table lists tens of thousands of clones, 70% to 90% of them singletons. The sample was PBMCs, taken around atezolizumab (anti-PD-L1) treatment. These receptors came from a man over 45 with urothelial cancer.

The chain links TRBV6-4 to TRBJ2-1, with D maybe TRBD2 (6 bases). Trimming left V 4 bases short and J 9 bases short, with 19 bases between. This CDR3 has 15 amino acids. CDR1 MRHNA and CDR2 SNTAGT come from the germline V gene. Here the CDR3 DNA reads TGTGCCAGCAGTGTTGAAGCGGGTCTTACGGGTGAGCAGTTCTTC. It encodes CASSVEAGLTGEQFF.

This clone was observed a single time. The chain links TRBV5-1 to TRBJ2-1, with TRBD1 as a possible D gene (6 bases). Germline CDR1 reads SGHRS; CDR2 reads YFSETQ. V lost 3 bases and J lost 2, with 18 bases in between. The CDR3 loop spans 17 amino acids. Written as DNA, the CDR3 is TGCGCCAGCAGCTCAAAAACACCGGGACAAACCTACAATGAGCAGTTCTTC. Translating gives CASSSKTPGQTYNEQFF.

A single count supports this clone. Here the CDR3 reads CASSPILAGGPTDTQYF. The CDR3 nucleotides read TGCGCCAGCAGCCCCATCTTGGCGGGGGGGCCCACAGATACGCAGTATTTT. V usage is TRBV4-1 and J usage is TRBJ2-3; the match to TRBD2 covers 9 bases. Looked up from germline, CDR1 is MGHRA and CDR2 is YSYEKL. V lost 4 bases and J lost 2; bases outside the gene matches: 10. The CDR3 spans 17 residues.

The chain is built from TRBV19 and TRBJ2-6, with D possibly TRBD2 on 5 matching bases. There are 16 residues in the CDR3. CDR1 and CDR2 (germline): LNHDA, SQIVND (reference sequence). Trimming pared 5 bases from V and 0 bases from J, leaving 11 bases between. CDR3 protein: CASSPGWTSGANVLTF. CDR3 DNA: TGTGCCAGTAGTCCGGGGTGGACCTCTGGGGCCAACGTCCTGACTTTC.

The chain employs TRBV15 and TRBJ1-1; unclear D gene. The CDR3 has 14 amino acids. Germline V gives CDR1 LNHNV, CDR2 YYDKDF (reference sequence). V was pared by 0 bases and J by 0 bases, with 5 bases between. Here the CDR3 DNA reads TGTGCCACCAGCAGAGATCCGGTGAACACTGAAGCTTTCTTT. Translating gives CATSRDPVNTEAFF. Together with reference TRBV15 and TRBJ1-1, the CDR3 gives the full variable domain: DAMVIQNPRYQVTQFGKPVTLSCSQTLNHNVMYWYQQKSSQAPKLLFHYYDKDFNNEADTPDNFQSRRPNTSFCFLDIRSPGLGDTAMYLCATSRDPVNTEAFFGQGTRLTVV.

The chain couples TRBV7-7 to TRBJ2-5; 12 bases match TRBD2. Trimming cost V 3 bases and J 5 bases; bases outside gene matches: 7. The CDR3 is 16 amino acids. Germline CDR1 SSHAT, CDR2 FNYEAQ (reference sequence). The CDR3, as DNA: TGTGCCAGCAGCTTGGTCCAAGGACTAGCGGGGGAGACCCAGTACTTC. Amino acid sequence: CASSLVQGLAGETQYF.

The CDR3 nucleotides read TGTGCCAGCAGTTACTCGGAGGACACTGAAGCTTTCTTT. This translates into CASSYSEDTEAFF. The chain is built from TRBV6-5 and TRBJ1-1; no definite D call. From germline, CDR1 is MNHEY and CDR2 SVGAGI. V lost 0 bases and J lost 3, with 5 bases in between. CDR3 length: 13 residues.

The chain is built from TRBV5-4 and TRBJ2-1, with D tentatively TRBD2 (6 bases). The CDR3 has 15 residues. V was pared by 4 bases and J by 0 bases, with 11 bases between. Germline CDR1 SGHNT, CDR2 YYREEE (reference sequence). The DNA for the CDR3 is TGTGCCAGCAGCCGGGACTCGAGCTCCTACAATGAGCAGTTCTTC. It specifies CASSRDSSSYNEQFF.

J is TRBJ1-1 and V is TRBV12-5; D uncertain. Germline loops: CDR1 LGHNT, CDR2 FRNRAP. The ends were cut back, 5 bases at V and 1 base at J, with 8 bases in the middle. The CDR3 consists of 13 residues. The CDR3 region is CASGNVQNTEAFF. Here the CDR3 DNA reads TGTGCTAGTGGTAACGTACAGAACACTGAAGCTTTCTTT.

The chain employs TRBV19 and TRBJ2-7; D unresolved. The CDR3 contains 13 residues. Trimming removed 4 bases from V and 4 bases from J, with 11 bases in between. Germline V gene data show CDR1 as LNHDA and CDR2 as SQIVND (reference sequence). The CDR3 here is CASSTPPTYEQYF. CDR3 sequence (DNA): TGTGCCAGTAGTACCCCGCCAACTTACGAGCAGTACTTC.

The CDR3 coding sequence is TGTGCCATCAGCACGGAGCAGGGCGTCCGCGAGCAGTACTTC. Translation: CAISTEQGVREQYF. This sequence joins TRBV10-3 and TRBJ2-5, with a tentative D call TRBD1 (5 bases). The J call may be faulty, since TRBJ2-7 better matches the DNA end. CDR1 and CDR2 (germline): ENHRY, SYGVKD. CDR3 length: 14 residues.

This clone was seen once. The rearrangement uses TRBV6-1 and TRBJ2-7, with D perhaps matching TRBD2 (7 bases). V was clipped by 2 bases and J by 2 bases, with 10 bases between them. CDR3 length: 14 residues. CDR1 is MNHNS, CDR2 SASEGT, per germline. The CDR3 here is CASSETGGPYEQYF. DNA of the CDR3: TGTGCCAGCAGTGAAACGGGGGGCCCCTACGAGCAGTACTTC.

The chain carries TRBV6-6 and TRBJ2-7, with 8 bases lining up with TRBD2. The germline V gene encodes CDR1 MNHNY and CDR2 SVGAGI (reference sequence). This CDR3 region has 14 residues. The V and J ends lost 5 bases and 3 bases, in that order; junction bases with no gene match: 6. This chain's CDR3 is CASSNSGIVYEQYF. DNA of the CDR3: TGTGCCAGCAGTAATAGCGGGATTGTCTACGAGCAGTACTTC.

This clone has more than one count but fewer than ten. The rearrangement links TRBV12-5 to TRBJ2-2; the match to TRBD2 covers 7 bases. Germline CDR1 is LGHNT and CDR2 is FRNRAP. V was pared by 3 bases and J by 1 base, with 2 bases of the junction left unmatched. The CDR3 has 15 residues. CDR3 amino acids: CASGLAGMNTGELFF. Written as DNA, the CDR3 is TGTGCTAGTGGTTTAGCGGGGATGAACACCGGGGAGCTGTTTTTT.

This sequence joins TRBV7-8 and TRBJ2-7, with 11 bases lining up with TRBD1. V lost 0 bases to trimming and J lost 6 bases; unmatched junction nucleotides: 10. The CDR3 runs 17 residues. The germline V gene encodes CDR1 SGHVS and CDR2 FQNEAQ. CDR3 DNA: TGTGCCAGCAGCTTAGCACGGGGCCGGACAGGGGGCGTCGAGCAGTACTTC. Its translation: CASSLARGRTGGVEQYF.

The genes are TRBV19 and TRBJ2-7; maybe TRBD2 (7 bases). V shed 3 bases and J shed 5 bases, with 20 bases lying between them. The germline gives CDR1 LNHDA, CDR2 SQIVND (reference sequence). This CDR3 region has 16 residues. CDR3 nucleotide sequence: TGTGCCAGTAGTATGAGGAGTTGGGGGGGGCCTCACGAGCAGTACTTC. The encoded protein is CASSMRSWGGPHEQYF.

The rearrangement uses TRBV7-2 and TRBJ2-3, with D perhaps TRBD1 (6 bases). Per the germline V gene, CDR1 is SGHTA and CDR2 is FQGNSA. The CDR3 has 17 residues. Trimming shortened V by 6 bases and J by 4 bases, and 23 bases separated the two germline ends. The CDR3 sequence is CASRQAGGPIYSDTQYF. CDR3 nucleotides: TGTGCCAGCAGGCAGGCTGGGGGCCCGATTTATTCAGATACGCAGTATTTT.

This chain uses TRBV9 with TRBJ2-5, with D perhaps matching TRBD1 (5 bases). Trimming took off 0 bases at V and 4 bases at J, with 13 bases between the two ends. This CDR3 is built from 15 residues. Germline V lookup: CDR1 SGDLS, CDR2 YYNGEE. The CDR3 DNA reads TGTGCCAGCAGCGTAGGGAACCAGGGTGGAGAGACCCAGTACTTC. This gives the protein CASSVGNQGGETQYF.

This clone is medium-sized by share. The J gene is TRBJ2-5, the V gene TRBV6-1; TRBD2 matches at 13 bases. V was clipped by 4 bases and J by 1 base; unmatched bases: 3. The V gene's germline CDR1 is MNHNS and CDR2 SASEGT. This CDR3 contains 16 residues. CDR3 region: CASSGLAGGSQETQYF. As DNA, the CDR3 is TGTGCCAGCAGTGGACTAGCGGGAGGTTCCCAAGAGACCCAGTACTTC.

This clone was picked up a small number of times. This sequence joins TRBV7-2 and TRBJ2-3; D unresolved. Germline V CDR1 and CDR2: SGHTA, FQGNSA. The V gene lost 4 bases and the J gene lost 3 bases, with 11 bases spanning the gap. The CDR3 loop spans 14 amino acids. Here the CDR3 reads CASSYYVDTDTQYF. For the CDR3, the DNA is TGTGCCAGCAGCTACTACGTGGATACAGATACGCAGTATTTT.

The V gene is TRBV6-1, the J gene TRBJ2-1; 8 bases match TRBD2. CDR3 length: 14 amino acids. From germline, CDR1 is MNHNS and CDR2 SASEGT. V lost 8 bases and J lost 3; bases outside the gene matches: 6. The CDR3 sequence: CASLFAGGYNEQFF. CDR3 coding DNA: TGTGCCAGCTTATTCGCGGGGGGCTACAATGAGCAGTTCTTC.

This clone has a single count. The chain carries TRBV18 and TRBJ2-7, with D perhaps TRBD1 (7 bases). This CDR3 is 18 amino acids long. Germline lookup yields CDR1 KGHSH and CDR2 LQKENI. With 5 bases removed from V and 2 bases from J, the gap between germline ends came to 25 bases. This CDR3 reads CASSAVSAPDREAYEQYF. The CDR3 nucleotides read TGTGCCAGCTCAGCAGTTTCAGCTCCCGACAGGGAGGCCTACGAGCAGTACTTC.

The genes are TRBV7-9 and TRBJ1-2; 10 bases line up with TRBD1. Germline V gene data show CDR1 as SEHNR and CDR2 as FQNEAQ (reference sequence). The CDR3 length is 16 residues. Trimming at V came to 5 bases and at J to 2 bases, leaving 8 bases not matched to a gene. The CDR3 is CASSPKGTGANYGYTF. CDR3 nucleotides: TGTGCCAGCAGCCCCAAGGGGACAGGGGCCAACTATGGCTACACCTTC.

The chain is built from TRBV18 and TRBJ1-1, with a tentative D call TRBD1 (5 bases). V was clipped by 6 bases and J by 0 bases, with 11 bases between them. Germline lookup yields CDR1 KGHSH and CDR2 LQKENI. This CDR3 region has 14 residues. CDR3 loop: CASSEQELNTEAFF. In nucleotides, the CDR3 is TGTGCCAGCTCGGAACAGGAGTTGAACACTGAAGCTTTCTTT.

The chain recombines TRBV27 with TRBJ2-7, with 13 nucleotides matching TRBD2. Losses at the gene ends were 9 bases for V and 2 bases for J; bases not matched to a gene: 1. There are 13 residues in the CDR3. Germline loops: CDR1 MNHEY, CDR2 SMNVEV (reference sequence). CDR3 amino acids: CASTSGRAYEQYF. CDR3 bases: TGTGCCAGTACTAGCGGGAGGGCCTACGAGCAGTACTTC.